A single sample gave rise to the 25 T cell receptor beta chains below, sequenced in a study of blood T cell dynamics during melanoma immunotherapy. Stated time point: pre-treatment baseline. Sequencing was performed with immunoSEQ multiplex PCR; in TCRdb, only in-frame clones are kept and a portion is missing. The sample lists roughly 14,000 clones; roughly 86% were seen once. Here the sequenced sample was blood, taken from a patient treated with checkpoint blockade. The receptors here all came from a human donor with melanoma.

The chain employs TRBV12-5 and TRBJ2-5; 7 bases line up with TRBD1. This CDR3 region has 16 residues. With V trimmed by 1 base and J by 1 base, 6 bases remained unmatched. The V gene's germline CDR1 is LGHNT and CDR2 FRNRAP. CDR3 sequence (DNA): TGTGCTAGTGGTTTGGGTAACAGGGGAACCCAAGAGACCCAGTACTTC. Amino acid sequence: CASGLGNRGTQETQYF.

This clone was found once. The chain links TRBV5-4 to TRBJ1-1, with TRBD1 as a possible D gene (5 bases). The CDR3 has 14 residues. The V end was cut by 4 bases, the J end by 0 bases, with 10 bases between. Germline loops: CDR1 SGHNT, CDR2 YYREEE (reference sequence). DNA of the CDR3: TGTGCCAGCAGCCTGAGACAGATGAACACTGAAGCTTTCTTT. As protein: CASSLRQMNTEAFF.

V and J are TRBV28 and TRBJ1-6; TRBD1 matches 9 bases. There are 15 residues in the CDR3. With 3 bases clipped from V and 9 bases from J, the junction kept 6 bases outside the gene matches. From germline, CDR1 is MDHEN and CDR2 SYDVKM. The CDR3 DNA sequence: TGTGCCAGCAGTTTTTACGCGACAGGGGGTTCACCCCTCCACTTT. It codes for CASSFYATGGSPLHF.

This chain joins TRBV7-6 and TRBJ2-7; 8 bases fit TRBD1. The germline V gene encodes CDR1 SGHVS and CDR2 FNYEAQ. The CDR3 runs 16 residues. The V and J ends lost 4 bases and 5 bases, in that order; junction bases with no gene match: 13. The CDR3, as DNA: TGTGCCAGCAGCTCGATCAAGGGCAGGGGGCGCCACGAGCAGTACTTC. Amino acid sequence: CASSSIKGRGRHEQYF.

This clone came up once. The rearrangement links TRBV15 to TRBJ2-1, with TRBD2 identical over 9 bases. The ends lost 4 bases at V and 0 bases at J; junction bases unmatched: 4. The CDR3 has 16 residues. CDR1 LNHNV and CDR2 YYDKDF come from the germline V gene (reference sequence). The CDR3 sequence is CATSTGLAHSYNEQFF. CDR3 nucleotide sequence: TGTGCCACCAGCACCGGACTAGCGCACTCCTACAATGAGCAGTTCTTC.

The CDR3 sequence is CASSLAPVDQPQHF. The CDR3 DNA sequence: TGTGCCAGCAGCTTAGCGCCGGTGGATCAGCCCCAGCATTTT. The J gene is TRBJ1-5, the V gene TRBV7-6; D not certain. Trimming cost V 0 bases and J 5 bases, with 8 bases left between them. Germline loops: CDR1 SGHVS, CDR2 FNYEAQ. This CDR3 contains 14 residues.

This chain links TRBV18 with TRBJ2-1; 9 nucleotides align to TRBD1. Germline loops: CDR1 KGHSH, CDR2 LQKENI. V was clipped by 6 bases and J by 3 bases; unmatched bases: 9. This CDR3 comprises 16 residues. CDR3 residues: CASSPTGQGIYNEQFF. The CDR3 DNA follows: TGTGCCAGCTCCCCCACGGGACAGGGTATCTACAATGAGCAGTTCTTC.

V is TRBV9 and J is TRBJ2-1, with 9 positions matching TRBD2. J lost 5 bases, V lost 4 bases, and 7 bases had no gene match. The CDR3 spans 15 residues. Per the germline V gene, CDR1 is SGDLS and CDR2 is YYNGEE. In DNA, the CDR3 is TGTGCCAGCAGCATATCAGCGGGGGGAAACAATGAGCAGTTCTTC. Its protein is CASSISAGGNNEQFF.

The chain employs TRBV5-1 and TRBJ2-5, with D uncertain. The CDR3 consists of 12 residues. The V and J ends lost 4 bases and 5 bases respectively, with 9 bases between them. Germline CDR1 is SGHRS and CDR2 is YFSETQ. The CDR3 nucleotides are TGCGCCAGCAGCAGAGTGGGGGAGACCCAGTACTTC. As protein: CASSRVGETQYF.

V is TRBV7-2 and J is TRBJ2-2, with D possibly matching TRBD2 (6 bases). V was trimmed by 6 bases and J by 1 base, leaving 12 bases between them. The CDR3 has 15 residues. Germline V CDR1 and CDR2: SGHTA, FQGNSA. CDR3 protein: CASSLVGGNTGELFF. CDR3 DNA: TGTGCCAGCAGTCTAGTGGGGGGGAACACCGGGGAGCTGTTTTTT.

J is TRBJ2-3 and V is TRBV5-1; D may match TRBD1 or TRBD2 (5 bases each). The CDR3 consists of 14 residues. The V end lost 2 bases, the J end lost 2 bases, and 9 bases lay between the germline ends. Germline V gene lookup returns CDR1 SGHRS and CDR2 YFSETQ. This chain's CDR3 is CASSFEGYTDTQYF. Here the CDR3 DNA reads TGCGCCAGCAGCTTCGAGGGGTACACAGATACGCAGTATTTT.

V gene TRBV5-1 combines with J gene TRBJ2-3, with 7 bases identical to TRBD2. Germline lookup yields CDR1 SGHRS and CDR2 YFSETQ. CDR3 length equals 16 residues. Unmatched junction bases numbered 8, after V lost 4 bases and J lost 0 bases. CDR3 sequence reads: CASSTTGLTSTDTQYF. CDR3 sequence (DNA): TGCGCCAGCAGCACGACGGGACTAACTAGCACAGATACGCAGTATTTT.

This clone was seen a few times. This rearrangement joins TRBV23-1 to TRBJ1-1, with D hard to call. TRBV23-1 is an ORF for which the function is uncertain. The CDR3 extends over 15 amino acids. V dropped 6 bases and J dropped 4 bases, with 18 bases sitting between them. The CDR3 DNA is TGCGCCAGCAGATCCGTGAATGAAGGGCGCACTGAAGCTTTCTTT. Its translation: CASRSVNEGRTEAFF.

CDR3 protein: CASSQEDVGSGETQYF. CDR3 nucleotide sequence: TGCGCCAGCAGCCAAGAAGATGTGGGATCGGGGGAGACCCAGTACTTC. The chain links TRBV4-1 to TRBJ2-5; TRBD2 might be the D (5 bases). Germline V gene data show CDR1 as MGHRA and CDR2 as YSYEKL. The CDR3 has 16 amino acids. V shed 0 bases and J shed 5 bases, with 16 bases lying between them.

The V and J genes are TRBV19 and TRBJ2-3; D perhaps matches TRBD1 (6 bases). V was cut by 6 bases and J by 2 bases, with 18 bases left in between. Germline-derived CDR1 and CDR2 are LNHDA and SQIVND (reference sequence). The CDR3 is made up of 16 amino acids. CDR3 sequence (DNA): TGTGCCAGTAGCGGCAACCAGGGGAGAATCACAGATACGCAGTATTTT. It translates to CASSGNQGRITDTQYF. The full variable domain, its missing parts supplied by reference TRBV19 and TRBJ2-3, is DGGITQSPKYLFRKEGQNVTLSCEQNLNHDAMYWYRQDPGQGLRLIYYSQIVNDFQKGDIAEGYSVSREKKESFPLTVTSAQKNPTAFYLCASSGNQGRITDTQYFGPGTRLTVL.

The rearrangement uses TRBV18 and TRBJ1-5, with unresolved D. The V gene's germline CDR1 is KGHSH and CDR2 LQKENI. The CDR3 loop spans 15 amino acids. The V gene lost 6 bases and the J gene lost 0 bases, with 12 bases spanning the gap. The CDR3 nucleotides read TGTGCCAGCTCCTCCCGGACGGATAGCAATCAGCCCCAGCATTTT. Protein product: CASSSRTDSNQPQHF. Filled out from reference TRBV18 and TRBJ1-5, the complete variable domain reads NAGVMQNPRHLVRRRGQEARLRCSPMKGHSHVYWYRQLPEEGLKFMVYLQKENIIDESGMPKERFSAEFPKEGPSILRIQQVVRGDSAAYFCASSSRTDSNQPQHFGDGTRLSIL.

The rearrangement uses TRBV7-2 and TRBJ1-5; D is possibly TRBD1 (6 bases). Trimming removed 0 bases from V and 6 bases from J, with 15 bases in between. The CDR3 totals 16 residues. Germline V gene sequence: CDR1 SGHTA, CDR2 FQGNSA. In nucleotides, the CDR3 is TGTGCCAGCAGCTTAGCGCTCGACAGGTTTACTCAGCCCCAGCATTTT. This sequence encodes CASSLALDRFTQPQHF.

V gene TRBV11-3 combines with J gene TRBJ2-3; D remains unclear. V lost 5 bases to trimming and J lost 5 bases, with 14 bases between them. Germline V gene sequence: CDR1 SGHNT, CDR2 YENEEA. CDR3 length equals 14 residues. CDR3 residues: CASSPNWRGDTQYF. The DNA for the CDR3 is TGTGCCAGCAGCCCCAACTGGAGAGGAGATACGCAGTATTTT.

In DNA, the CDR3 is TGTGCCAGCAGTTTCGGGGTCGGCTACACCTTC. Encoded protein: CASSFGVGYTF. This rearrangement joins TRBV28 to TRBJ1-2; D unresolved. The CDR3 contains 11 residues. Deletions cut 3 bases from V and 8 bases from J, with 7 bases between. Germline V gene sequence: CDR1 MDHEN, CDR2 SYDVKM.

CDR3 bases: TGTGCCAGTAGTTTCATCCAGGGAGGAAGCGAAAAACTGTTTTTT. Amino acids: CASSFIQGGSEKLFF. The chain uses TRBV19 and TRBJ1-4; TRBD1 might be the D (5 bases). The CDR3 contains 15 residues. From germline, CDR1 is LNHDA and CDR2 SQIVND (reference sequence). V lost 5 bases and J 8 bases, leaving 18 bases between the germline ends.

The V gene is TRBV5-1, the J gene TRBJ1-3, with 9 positions matching TRBD1. The CDR3 is 16 amino acids. The J segment lost 0 bases and the V segment lost 6 bases, leaving 7 bases of the junction unmatched. Looked up from germline, CDR1 is SGHRS and CDR2 is YFSETQ. The CDR3: CASTTGGSVSGNTIYF. For the CDR3, the DNA is TGCGCCAGCACAACAGGGGGCTCTGTCTCTGGAAACACCATATATTTT.

This clone was picked up one time. V and J are TRBV7-2 and TRBJ1-1, with a weak D call TRBD1 (5 bases). V lost 2 bases and J lost 5, with 18 bases in between. The germline gives CDR1 SGHTA, CDR2 FQGNSA. The CDR3 contains 16 residues. The CDR3 sequence: CASSLPGRGSNTEAFF. CDR3 coding DNA: TGTGCCAGCAGCTTACCGGGGCGGGGGTCTAATACTGAAGCTTTCTTT.

The genes are TRBV19 and TRBJ1-6; D call uncertain. V dropped 4 bases and J dropped 5 bases, with 9 bases sitting between them. Germline V CDR1 and CDR2: LNHDA, SQIVND (reference sequence). The CDR3 spans 14 residues. The CDR3 DNA follows: TGTGCCAGTAGTAGGCAGGTGGATAATTCACCCCTCCACTTT. Residues: CASSRQVDNSPLHF.

This clone appeared a single time. The DNA for the CDR3 is TGTGCCAGCAGTCAGGGACAGGGACGACTCTACGAGCAGTACTTC. Amino acid sequence: CASSQGQGRLYEQYF. The chain combines TRBV2 with TRBJ2-7; 9 positions match TRBD1. CDR1 and CDR2 from the germline V gene are SNHLY and FYNNEI. CDR3 length: 15 residues. After removal of 5 bases from V and 3 bases from J, the junction contained 8 bases not matched to a gene.

This chain connects TRBV7-2 to TRBJ2-1; D unresolved. Germline CDR1 is SGHTA and CDR2 is FQGNSA. This CDR3 region has 13 residues. Trimming stripped 2 bases from V and 8 bases from J, with 10 bases between. CDR3 sequence reads: CASSLSVQDEQFF. Written as DNA, the CDR3 is TGTGCCAGCAGCTTAAGTGTGCAGGATGAGCAGTTCTTC.